A single sample gave rise to the 8 T cell receptor beta chains below, sequenced in a study of shared clonotypes between healthy human individuals. Sequenced by immunoSEQ multiplex PCR; TCRdb stores in-frame clones only, minus some. The repertoire consists of about 360,000 clones, with less than 85% occurring once and the leading ten covering less than 11%. The specimen was memory CD4+ T cells sorted from blood. Subset described: CD45RA-negative fraction. The source of these receptors is a man aged 30 to 45 in good health.

This chain connects TRBV10-3 to TRBJ2-3; 7 bases fit TRBD1. Germline values: CDR1 ENHRY, CDR2 SYGVKD. V shed 4 bases, J shed 1 base, and the junction held 8 bases outside the gene matches. The CDR3 has 16 residues. In nucleotides, the CDR3 is TGTGCCATCAGTGCAAACCGACAGGGTCGCACAGATACGCAGTATTTT. Protein product: CAISANRQGRTDTQYF.

This rearrangement joins TRBV7-2 to TRBJ2-3; 10 bases line up with TRBD2. CDR1 and CDR2 (germline): SGHTA, FQGNSA. V dropped 5 bases and J dropped 2; count of bases not matched to a gene: 4. The CDR3 runs 15 residues. CDR3 loop: CASSPSGSPTDTQYF. The CDR3, as DNA: TGTGCCAGCAGCCCTAGCGGGAGCCCCACAGATACGCAGTATTTT. The full variable domain, with the rest looked up from reference TRBV7-2 and TRBJ2-3, is GAGVSQSPSNKVTEKGKDVELRCDPISGHTALYWYRQSLGQGLEFLIYFQGNSAPDKSGLPSDRFSAERTGGSVSTLTIQRTQQEDSAVYLCASSPSGSPTDTQYFGPGTRLTVL.

The count of this clone is one. The V and J genes are TRBV6-1 and TRBJ2-2; D is unresolved. Trimming cost V 7 bases and J 4 bases, with 13 bases left between them. The CDR3 contains 14 residues. Germline V gene lookup returns CDR1 MNHNS and CDR2 SASEGT. CDR3: CASIRTLITGELFF. The CDR3 DNA follows: TGTGCCAGCATCCGGACCCTAATCACCGGGGAGCTGTTTTTT.

Comments on this clone: The identical CDR3 is also encoded by other nucleotide sequences in the sample. V is TRBV27 and J is TRBJ1-5; 8 bases match TRBD1. J lost 4 bases, V lost 6 bases, and 8 bases had no gene match. The CDR3 sequence is 15 residues long. Germline CDR1 and CDR2: MNHEY and SMNVEV (reference sequence). As DNA, the CDR3 is TGTGCCAGCAGCCTAGGACAGGGACGGAATCAGCCCCAGCATTTT. Translating it yields CASSLGQGRNQPQHF.

The chain links TRBV6-1 to TRBJ2-3, with D possibly being TRBD2 (6 bases). Germline lookup yields CDR1 MNHNS and CDR2 SASEGT. The CDR3 runs 14 residues. V lost 8 bases, J lost 6 bases, and 18 bases lay in between. As DNA, the CDR3 is TGTGCCAGCGAGGGACTCCTAGGGCTCGATACGCAGTATTTT. It codes for CASEGLLGLDTQYF.

This rearrangement joins TRBV7-9 to TRBJ2-1, with TRBD1 matching over 8 bases. V trimming: 6 bases; J trimming: 0 bases; junction bases outside the gene matches: 4. The germline V gene encodes CDR1 SEHNR and CDR2 FQNEAQ (reference sequence). The CDR3 length is 15 residues. CDR3 DNA sequence: TGTGCCAGCAGATACGACAGGGGCTCCTACAATGAGCAGTTCTTC. The encoded protein is CASRYDRGSYNEQFF.

This clone appeared a few times. The V call is TRBV14, the J call TRBJ1-6; tentatively, D is TRBD1 (5 bases). The CDR3 contains 13 residues. V dropped 6 bases and J dropped 8 bases, with 11 bases sitting between them. The germline V gene has CDR1 SGHDN and CDR2 FVKESK. For the CDR3, the DNA is TGTGCCAGCAGGGGCAGGGATTATTCACCCCTCCACTTT. Protein product: CASRGRDYSPLHF.

J is TRBJ2-1 and V is TRBV7-3; 12 bases map to TRBD2. The length of the CDR3 is 17 residues. CDR1 SGHTA and CDR2 FQGTGA come from the germline V gene. The J segment lost 4 bases and the V segment lost 10 bases, leaving 14 bases of the junction unmatched. The CDR3 here is CATSPDPGTSGYNEQFF. CDR3 in DNA: TGTGCCACCTCGCCTGACCCCGGGACTAGCGGGTACAATGAGCAGTTCTTC.